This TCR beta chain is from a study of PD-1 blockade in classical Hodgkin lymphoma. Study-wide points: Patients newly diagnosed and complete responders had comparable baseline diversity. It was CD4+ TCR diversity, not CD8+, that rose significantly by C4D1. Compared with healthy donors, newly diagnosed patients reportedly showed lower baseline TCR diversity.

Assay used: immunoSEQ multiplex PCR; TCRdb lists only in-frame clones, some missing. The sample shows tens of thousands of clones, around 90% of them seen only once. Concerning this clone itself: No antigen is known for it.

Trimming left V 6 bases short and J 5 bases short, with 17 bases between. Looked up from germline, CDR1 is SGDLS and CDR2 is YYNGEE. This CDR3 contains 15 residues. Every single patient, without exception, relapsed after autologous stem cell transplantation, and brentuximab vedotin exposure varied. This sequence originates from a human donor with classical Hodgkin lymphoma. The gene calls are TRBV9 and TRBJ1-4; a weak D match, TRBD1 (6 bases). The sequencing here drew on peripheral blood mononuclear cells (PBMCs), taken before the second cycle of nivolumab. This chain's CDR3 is CASTRNMDSNEKLFF. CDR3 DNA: TGTGCCAGCACCAGAAATATGGACAGCAATGAAAAACTGTTTTTT.